This TCR beta chain was sequenced for a study of T cells in Graves' hyperthyroidism and ophthalmopathy (dated by TCRdb to 2018 to 2020). With regard to the full study: Peripheral blood was collected at initial diagnosis, before any treatment. To identify distinguishing TCR V-J signatures, a discovery cohort of about a hundred patients was used, comprising some 45 with Graves' ophthalmopathy and around 60 with stable Graves' hyperthyroidism. Prospective prediction of ophthalmopathy was tested in an independent validation cohort of some 20 hyperthyroidism patients and around 16 patients who later progressed to ophthalmopathy. The 85 to 100 discovery patients were divided at random into training and test sets in a 7:3 ratio. In addition, the study compared T-cell repertoires in thyroid tissue and in blood from roughly six Graves' hyperthyroidism patients. After sampling, hyperthyroidism patients received methimazole starting at 30 mg daily, and ophthalmopathy patients received high-dose intravenous methylprednisolone. According to the paper, TCR Vbeta CDR3 sequencing was carried out on approximately 140 peripheral blood samples, which came from about 45 ophthalmopathy, some 73 hyperthyroidism and some 17 progressor patients.

Study-wide findings and limitations: In cross-validation, a model built on a 13 V-J signature told ophthalmopathy apart from stable hyperthyroidism with approximately 90% sensitivity and approximately 81% specificity, and in testing the same model reached 80%/75%. Sample size was not statistically predetermined, and investigators were not blinded to group allocation. Most expanded thyroid clonotypes (frequency above 0.001) were also detected in blood, suggesting blood repertoires may reflect thyroid immune responses. In validation, progression to ophthalmopathy was predicted by the model with roughly 71% sensitivity and around 76% specificity, a median of 6.5 months before onset.

Amplification of TCR beta CDR3 regions was carried out from RNA transcripts. The TCR CDR3 was subjected to a first round of RT-PCR using the HTBI primer set and the Qiagen OneStep RT-PCR kit. A second multiplex PCR round built the libraries, followed by size selection and purification. Sequencing of the libraries was done on an Illumina HiSeq2000 using paired-end 100 bp reads. As for the original processing: SOAPnuke was used to process the raw data, throwing out any read that contained adapters or uncalled bases, had a mean Phred below 15, or lacked an exact constant-primer or identifier match. COPE v1.2.5 was used to merge the high-quality paired reads, and each unique nucleotide sequence was defined as a clonotype. MiTCR v1.1 was used to align clonotypes to the IMGT TRBV, TRBD and TRBJ reference segments. The analysis included only V-J combinations with a frequency above 0.0001, which together covered over 98% of the repertoires. The TCS score was defined as F50 (clonal expansion) divided by E x V (chaos), with BLOSUM62-based TCRdist calculated between CDR3 peptides within each V-J. Welch's t-statistics and random forest reduced around 550 V-J features to 10 to 15, which were used in a naive Bayes classifier (R e1071). In TCRdb, the public reads were trimmed at Q25 with fastp and aligned with MiXCR, with productive beta chains retained. Duplicate CDR3 protein sequences are folded into a single record with the most common DNA and genes. TCRdb, not the original authors, processed these V and J calls. Across this sample there are about 560,000 distinct CDR3 sequences, with 14% seen only once. Of the sample, about 15% falls within the top ten clones.

With regard to this clonotype: Which antigen it targets is not known. One end of the junction does not line up with germline, which may come from a read error.

A patient counted as having stable Graves' hyperthyroidism if no progression to ophthalmopathy occurred over 18 months of follow-up. The hyperthyroidism patients were between 18 and 65 years old and newly diagnosed, with a disease duration of less than 2 months. Patients with uncontrolled infections, other autoimmune diseases, pregnancy or lactation were excluded. Diagnoses were established on the basis of clinical symptoms, serum thyroxine and TRAb, thyroid ultrasound, and orbital computed tomography. PBMCs were separated from about 10 ml of fresh peripheral blood using Ficoll-Paque density gradient centrifugation. Total RNA was extracted using Trizol reagent, and RNA quality was assessed on an Agilent 2100 Bioanalyzer. Input material: blood. The TCR comes from a woman aged 40-49 years with Graves' hyperthyroidism.

The DNA sequence reads TGTGCCAGCCCACCACAGAATTCACCCCTCCACTTT. This sequence encodes CASPPQNSPLHF. This sequence uses TRBV18 and TRBJ1-6, with no confidently assigned D gene. The CDR3 spans 12 residues, from the cysteine through the phenylalanine. Only the CDR3 region is kept as DNA, spanning 36 bases read in frame from base 1. The germline V gene yields KGHSH for CDR1 and LQKENI for CDR2.